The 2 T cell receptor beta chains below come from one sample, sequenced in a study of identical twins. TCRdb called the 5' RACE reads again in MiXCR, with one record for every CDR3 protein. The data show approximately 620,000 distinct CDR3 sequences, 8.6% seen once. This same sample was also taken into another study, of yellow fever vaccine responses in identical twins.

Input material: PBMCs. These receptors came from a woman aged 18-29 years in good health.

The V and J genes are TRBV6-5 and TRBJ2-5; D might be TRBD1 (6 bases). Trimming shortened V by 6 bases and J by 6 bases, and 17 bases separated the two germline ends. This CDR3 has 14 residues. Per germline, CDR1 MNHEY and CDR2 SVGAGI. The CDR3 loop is CASRSSGVGKTQYF. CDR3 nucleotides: TGTGCCAGCAGATCCTCAGGGGTTGGAAAGACCCAGTACTTC.

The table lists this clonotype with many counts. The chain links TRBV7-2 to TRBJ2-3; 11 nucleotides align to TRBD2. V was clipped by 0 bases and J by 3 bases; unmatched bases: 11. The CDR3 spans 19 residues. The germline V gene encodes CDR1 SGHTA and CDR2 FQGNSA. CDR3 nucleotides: TGTGCCAGCAGCTTAGCCTCGATTCCTAGCGGGAGGAGGACAGATACGCAGTATTTT. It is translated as CASSLASIPSGRRTDTQYF.